This TCR beta chain was sequenced for a study of cytomegalovirus exposure and HLA in healthy donors. Study observations and caveats: Reports showed the classifier diagnosing cytomegalovirus status with high specificity and sensitivity. The Asian-associated ancestry cluster reportedly had fewer N-insertions than the 666-donor mean in a later analysis. There were some V segments, including TRBV6-2 and TRBV6-3, excluded as indistinguishable.

PCR employed 60 Vbeta and 13 Jbeta primers. Study processing details: An analysis performed later counted 70 million to 90 million unique TCR beta chains (roughly 11 million of them shared). Sequenced by immunoSEQ multiplex PCR; TCRdb stores in-frame clones only, minus some. V and J calls and clone size are those listed in that table; D and trimming were worked out from the DNA. Of over 150,000 clones detected, around 79% appear once; the ten largest clones hold under 2.5%. A word on this clone: Its target is unknown.

The trim removed 5 bases at V and 4 bases at J, leaving 10 bases unmatched. There are 15 residues in the CDR3. From germline, CDR1 is MNHNS and CDR2 SASEGT. Input material: PBMCs. This TCR was recovered from a man aged 35 to 55 in good health and CMV-seronegative. V is TRBV6-1 and J is TRBJ2-5, with TRBD1 matching over 7 bases. The CDR3 sequence: CASSRDSLVVETQYF. DNA of the CDR3: TGTGCCAGCAGTAGGGACAGTCTTGTAGTAGAGACCCAGTACTTC.